A selection of T cell receptor beta chains follows, all from one sample in a study of blood T cell repertoires in COVID-19. TCRdb's copy holds only in-frame clones and misses some; the assay was immunoSEQ multiplex PCR. Counted here are fewer than 500,000 clones, about 85% occurring once; the ten biggest clones make up about 2%. Sequenced sample: PBMCs or T cells enriched from blood (not recorded which). The receptor source for this set is a young woman with acute COVID-19. The CDR3 runs from the conserved cysteine through the conserved F or W. The order of the fields is CDR3 protein, V gene, J gene.

cdr3_aa: CASRLGQGLGYTF; v_call: TRBV28; j_call: TRBJ1-2
cdr3_aa: CASSSRSGLAGGWNEQFF; v_call: TRBV5-1; j_call: TRBJ2-1
cdr3_aa: CASSQGEGGPDEQYF; v_call: TRBV3-1/TRBV3-2; j_call: TRBJ2-7
cdr3_aa: CASSQVANTEAFF; v_call: TRBV4-3; j_call: TRBJ1-1
cdr3_aa: CASRGLAINTGELFF; v_call: TRBV7-2; j_call: TRBJ2-2
cdr3_aa: CASSFRGRGYNEQFF; v_call: TRBV28; j_call: TRBJ2-1
cdr3_aa: CASSDPGNSPLHF; v_call: TRBV6-1; j_call: TRBJ1-6
cdr3_aa: CASRTGSPLHF; v_call: TRBV12-1; j_call: TRBJ1-6
cdr3_aa: CASSSPGAGGNQPQHF; v_call: TRBV28; j_call: TRBJ1-5
cdr3_aa: CASSSRGRERTDTQYF; v_call: TRBV27; j_call: TRBJ2-3
cdr3_aa: CASSLVGGETQYF; v_call: TRBV13; j_call: TRBJ2-5
cdr3_aa: CASSEGDRETEKLFF; v_call: TRBV6-1; j_call: TRBJ1-4
cdr3_aa: CAISEGRNEQFF; v_call: TRBV10-3; j_call: TRBJ2-1
cdr3_aa: CASSRRQAMNTEAFF; v_call: TRBV27; j_call: TRBJ1-1
cdr3_aa: CASSLGATYEQYF; v_call: TRBV12-3/TRBV12-4; j_call: TRBJ2-7
cdr3_aa: CASRQMNTEAFF; v_call: TRBV2; j_call: TRBJ1-1
cdr3_aa: CASSLDRGTYNEQFF; v_call: TRBV7-8; j_call: TRBJ2-1
cdr3_aa: CASSLGWQGDGYTF; v_call: TRBV13; j_call: TRBJ1-2
cdr3_aa: CAWRRTYYEQYF; v_call: TRBV30; j_call: TRBJ2-7
cdr3_aa: CAMGQGPYEQYF; v_call: TRBV10-3; j_call: TRBJ2-7
cdr3_aa: CASAAGSSYEQYF; v_call: TRBV19; j_call: TRBJ2-7
cdr3_aa: CASSESAGLNTIYF; v_call: TRBV10-2; j_call: TRBJ1-3
cdr3_aa: CASSRAALAQYF; v_call: TRBV3-1/TRBV3-2; j_call: TRBJ2-3
cdr3_aa: CATNHGGQPQHF; v_call: TRBV15; j_call: TRBJ1-5
cdr3_aa: CASRKGASGSGSYNEQFF; v_call: TRBV28; j_call: TRBJ2-1
cdr3_aa: CASSRTDRGQSPLHF; v_call: TRBV4-1; j_call: TRBJ1-6